The TCR beta chain described here comes from a study of T cell responses to AZD1222 COVID-19 vaccine. Overall study context: Pooling covered second doses at about 4 or about 12 weeks. Notes on the study in general: In a largely white British group with more females than males, clonal diversity was possibly underestimated.

The germline gives CDR1 SGDLS, CDR2 YYNGEE. The V end was cut by 2 bases, the J end by 6 bases, with 20 bases between. CDR3 length: 17 residues. Clones were read by immunoSEQ multiplex PCR, and TCRdb kept only the in-frame ones, dropping some. Of about 100,000 clones in the sample, about 93% were seen once. Worth noting for this clone: Its antigen remains unidentified.

The sample consisted of peripheral blood, taken on day 0 of AZD1222 vaccination. V is TRBV9 and J is TRBJ2-2, with D perhaps matching TRBD2 (6 bases). This sequence originates from an adult in good health. CDR3 in DNA: TGTGCCAGCAGCGTCTATGCGGTGGGGGGACGCGCCGGGGAGCTGTTTTTT. This translates into CASSVYAVGGRAGELFF. The full variable domain, its missing parts supplied by reference TRBV9 and TRBJ2-2, is DSGVTQTPKHLITATGQRVTLRCSPRSGDLSVYWYQQSLDQGLQFLIQYYNGEERAKGNILERFSAQQFPDLHSELNLSSLELGDSALYFCASSVYAVGGRAGELFFGEGSRLTVL.